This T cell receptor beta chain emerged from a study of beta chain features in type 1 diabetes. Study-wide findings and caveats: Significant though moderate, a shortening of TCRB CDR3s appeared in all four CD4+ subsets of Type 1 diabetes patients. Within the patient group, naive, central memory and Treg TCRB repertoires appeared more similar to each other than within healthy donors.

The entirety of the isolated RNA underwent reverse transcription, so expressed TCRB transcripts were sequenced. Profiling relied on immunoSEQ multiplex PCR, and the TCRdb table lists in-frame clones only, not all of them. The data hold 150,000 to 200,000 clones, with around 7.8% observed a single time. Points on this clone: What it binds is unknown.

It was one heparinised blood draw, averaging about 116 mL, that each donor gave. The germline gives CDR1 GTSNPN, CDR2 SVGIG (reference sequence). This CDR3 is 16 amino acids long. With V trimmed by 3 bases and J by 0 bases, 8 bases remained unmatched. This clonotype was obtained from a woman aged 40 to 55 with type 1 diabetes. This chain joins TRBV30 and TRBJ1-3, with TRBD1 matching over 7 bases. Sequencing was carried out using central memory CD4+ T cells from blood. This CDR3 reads CAWSRDRTNSGNTIYF. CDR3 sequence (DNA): TGTGCCTGGAGCCGGGACAGAACCAACTCTGGAAACACCATATATTTT.